This T cell receptor beta chain emerged from a study of PD-1 blockade in mismatch repair-deficient tumors. This clone was recorded a few times. The antigen remains unidentified. Study-level points and caveats: Rapid post-treatment expansion, then contraction, generally preceding radiologic response, marked tumor-resident clones.

Germline V gene sequence: CDR1 SGHTA, CDR2 FQGNSA. J gave up 0 bases and V 4 bases, and 3 bases lay outside the gene matches. The CDR3 consists of 14 residues. Measured with immunoSEQ multiplex PCR; TCRdb has only the in-frame clones, and not every one. The data contain 15,000 to 20,000 clones, approximately 84% of them singletons. This TCR was sampled from an adult with mismatch repair-deficient cancer. The specimen was PBMCs, collected 4 weeks after starting pembrolizumab. The chain couples TRBV7-2 to TRBJ2-7, with 7 bases fitting TRBD1. The CDR3 coding sequence is TGTGCCAGCAGCTCGGACAGGAACTCCTACGAGCAGTACTTC. Encoded protein: CASSSDRNSYEQYF.